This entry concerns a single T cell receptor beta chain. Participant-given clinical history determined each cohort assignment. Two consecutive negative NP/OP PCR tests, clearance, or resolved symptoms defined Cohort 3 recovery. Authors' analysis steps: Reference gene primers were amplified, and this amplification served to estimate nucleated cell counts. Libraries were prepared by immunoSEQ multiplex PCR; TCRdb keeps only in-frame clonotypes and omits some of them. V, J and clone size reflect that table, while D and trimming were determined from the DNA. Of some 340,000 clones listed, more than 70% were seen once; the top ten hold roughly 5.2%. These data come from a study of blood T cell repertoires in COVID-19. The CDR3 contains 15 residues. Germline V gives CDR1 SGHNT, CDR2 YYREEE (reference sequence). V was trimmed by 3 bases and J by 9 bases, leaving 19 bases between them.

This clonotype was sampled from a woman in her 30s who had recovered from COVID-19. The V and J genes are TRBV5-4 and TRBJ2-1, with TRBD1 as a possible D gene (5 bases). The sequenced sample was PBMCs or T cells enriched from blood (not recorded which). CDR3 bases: TGTGCCAGCAGCTACCCTCCCCAGGGTAGGACTGAGCAGTTCTTC. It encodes CASSYPPQGRTEQFF.